Listed below are T cell receptor beta chains from one sample, sequenced in a study of cytomegalovirus exposure and HLA in healthy donors. Sequencing was performed with immunoSEQ multiplex PCR; in TCRdb, only in-frame clones are kept and a portion is missing. The sample includes about 100,000 clones, less than 80% of them seen just once. What was sequenced was PBMCs. The source of these receptors is a man aged 25 to 45 in good health and CMV-seropositive. The CDR3 runs from the conserved cysteine through the conserved F or W. A D gene is named only where the DNA matches it firmly. Size tells how often a clone was seen (once, few, many) or the class of an expanded clone, and some rows leave it out.

TRBJ1-2 TRBD1 TRBV6-1 - CATLPGQFNYGYTF TGTGCCACCTTACCGGGACAGTTTAACTATGGCTACACCTTC
TRBJ2-1 TRBD2 TRBV4-1 - CASSQGPSGGAYNEQFF TGCGCCAGCAGCCAAGGCCCAAGCGGGGGGGCCTACAATGAGCAGTTCTTC
TRBJ2-1 - TRBV19 - CASSTGDLGNEQFF TGTGCCAGTAGTACAGGGGACCTGGGTAATGAGCAGTTCTTC
TRBJ2-5 TRBD1 TRBV27 few CASGSQGAWETQYF TGTGCCAGCGGTTCACAGGGGGCCTGGGAGACCCAGTACTTC
TRBJ2-3 TRBD2 TRBV7-2 once CASSLAGIRLAGGLDTQYF TGTGCCAGCAGCTTAGCAGGGATCAGACTAGCGGGGGGGTTAGATACGCAGTATTTT
TRBJ1-2 - TRBV30 - CAWSVLGTIGYTF TGTGCCTGGAGTGTATTAGGGACTATCGGCTACACCTTC
TRBJ2-2 - TRBV7-9 few CASSGRGSTGELFF TGTGCCAGCAGCGGACGGGGGAGCACCGGGGAGCTGTTTTTT
TRBJ2-7 - TRBV18 - CASSPSAGASYEQYF TGTGCCAGCTCACCATCTGCGGGGGCGTCGTACGAGCAGTACTTC
TRBJ1-2 TRBD1 TRBV6-5 few CASSPTGPPFGYTF TGTGCCAGCAGTCCGACAGGGCCCCCTTTTGGCTACACCTTC
TRBJ2-7 TRBD1 TRBV10-3 - CAISDGQGAYEQYF TGTGCCATCAGTGACGGACAGGGGGCGTACGAGCAGTACTTC
TRBJ1-1 - TRBV30 - CAWTRGATEAFF TGTGCCTGGACACGGGGGGCCACTGAAGCTTTCTTT
TRBJ2-2 TRBD1 TRBV5-6 - CASSRTGSPGELFF TGTGCCAGCAGCAGGACAGGGTCCCCCGGGGAGCTGTTTTTT
TRBJ1-5 TRBD1 TRBV19 few CASSLTGGNQPQHF TGTGCCAGTAGCCTGACAGGGGGCAATCAGCCCCAGCATTTT
TRBJ2-1 - TRBV2 once CASSEAQGDEQFF TGTGCCAGCAGTGAAGCGCAAGGGGATGAGCAGTTCTTC
TRBJ2-2 TRBD1 TRBV10-3 - CAITGTGDTGELFF TGTGCCATCACCGGGACAGGGGACACCGGGGAGCTGTTTTTT
TRBJ2-5 TRBD1 TRBV19 - CASSMSQGGVETQYF TGTGCCAGTAGTATGTCACAGGGGGGAGTGGAGACCCAGTACTTC
TRBJ1-2 TRBD1 TRBV7-8 once CASSPGTGGGLDGYTF TGTGCCAGCAGCCCAGGGACAGGGGGCGGTTTAGATGGCTACACCTTC
TRBJ2-5 - TRBV6-1 few CASSEWAIEETQYF TGTGCCAGCAGTGAATGGGCTATCGAAGAGACCCAGTACTTC
TRBJ1-4 TRBD1 TRBV7-2 - CASSVRQGRNEKLFF TGTGCCAGCAGCGTCCGACAGGGGCGGAATGAAAAACTGTTTTTT
TRBJ2-3 TRBD2 TRBV5-4 - CASSLGAAGGPISTDTQYF TGTGCCAGCAGCTTGGGGGCTGCGGGGGGCCCAATTAGCACAGATACGCAGTATTTT
TRBJ2-7 - TRBV5-1 few CASSWPSQGTYEQYF TGCGCCAGCAGCTGGCCCTCCCAGGGTACCTACGAGCAGTACTTC
TRBJ1-2 - TRBV5-1 - CASSLETPNYGYTF TGCGCCAGCAGCTTGGAAACACCTAACTATGGCTACACCTTC
TRBJ2-7 TRBD1 TRBV27 few CASSLRDRGVQYF TGTGCCAGCAGTTTAAGGGACAGGGGCGTGCAGTACTTC
TRBJ1-5 - TRBV19 few CASSIDPVGNQPQHF TGTGCCAGTAGTATAGACCCGGTGGGCAATCAGCCCCAGCATTTT
TRBJ2-3 - TRBV27 - CASSLSGTWWFWDTQYF TGTGCCAGCAGTTTATCCGGGACATGGTGGTTTTGGGATACGCAGTATTTT
TRBJ1-1 - TRBV6-1 - CASSSPGYTTEAFF TGTGCCAGCAGTTCACCGGGATACACGACTGAAGCTTTCTTT
TRBJ2-3 TRBD2 TRBV9 once CASSVEGGGAGDTQYF TGTGCCAGCAGCGTAGAAGGCGGGGGGGCTGGAGATACGCAGTATTTT
TRBJ1-1 TRBD1 TRBV5-1 few CASSSLDRGNTEAFF TGCGCCAGCAGCTCGTTGGACAGGGGAAACACTGAAGCTTTCTTT
TRBJ2-2 - TRBV18 - CASSLGQQTKDTGELFF TGTGCCAGCTCGCTCGGACAGCAGACGAAGGACACCGGGGAGCTGTTTTTT
TRBJ1-2 - TRBV9 few CASSDNLNYGYTF TGTGCCAGCAGCGACAATCTTAACTATGGCTACACCTTC
TRBJ1-1 - TRBV4-1 - CASRLMERNTEAFF TGCGCCAGCAGGCTTATGGAGAGGAACACTGAAGCTTTCTTT
TRBJ2-5 - TRBV29-1 - CSATGYQETQYF TGCAGCGCTACAGGGTACCAAGAGACCCAGTACTTC
TRBJ1-1 TRBD1 TRBV7-9 - CASSLWTGGVNTEAFF TGTGCCAGCAGCTTATGGACAGGGGGCGTGAACACTGAAGCTTTCTTT
TRBJ2-7 - TRBV5-4 few CASSLFAGNYEQYF TGTGCCAGCAGCTTGTTTGCAGGGAACTACGAGCAGTACTTC
TRBJ2-5 - TRBV5-1 - CASSLGYSPSGETQYF TGCGCCAGCAGCTTGGGTTACAGCCCCTCAGGGGAGACCCAGTACTTC
TRBJ2-2 TRBD1 TRBV6-5 - CASSWTGVDRGAVF TGTGCCAGCAGTTGGACAGGGGTGGACCGGGGAGCTGTTTTT
TRBJ2-4 - TRBV6-5 - CASSSDRQNIQYF TGTGCCAGCAGTTCCGACAGGCAAAACATTCAGTACTTC
TRBJ1-2 - TRBV11-1 - CASSFFGGFYGYTF TGTGCCAGCAGCTTTTTTGGCGGATTTTATGGCTACACCTTC
TRBJ2-2 - TRBV6-5 - CAPGRALNTGELFF TGTGCCCCCGGGCGGGCTCTGAACACCGGGGAGCTGTTTTTT
TRBJ2-1 TRBD2 TRBV19 - CASSIDYSGGQNEQFF TGTGCCAGTAGTATAGATTACAGCGGGGGGCAGAATGAGCAGTTCTTC
TRBJ1-4 - TRBV19 once CASSLQGPNEKLFF TGTGCCAGTAGTTTACAGGGTCCAAATGAAAAACTGTTTTTT
TRBJ1-2 TRBD1 TRBV7-9 - CASSRGDRELGYTF TGTGCCAGCAGCCGCGGGGACAGGGAACTTGGCTACACCTTC
TRBJ1-4 - TRBV11-3 - CASSTIYGVLNEKLFF TGTGCCAGCAGCACCATATACGGGGTATTAAATGAAAAACTGTTTTTT
TRBJ2-7 - TRBV27 few CASSFGAGADYEQYF TGTGCCAGCAGTTTTGGAGCAGGGGCGGACTACGAGCAGTACTTC
TRBJ2-6 - TRBV28 once CASSGSGVPGANVLTF TGTGCCAGCAGTGGATCAGGGGTTCCTGGGGCCAACGTCCTGACTTTC
TRBJ2-7 - TRBV5-8 - CASSDGNSYEQYF TGTGCCAGCAGCGACGGGAACTCCTACGAGCAGTACTTC
TRBJ1-6 - TRBV10-3 few CAISELYNSPLHF TGTGCCATCAGTGAGCTGTATAATTCACCCCTCCACTTT
TRBJ1-2 - TRBV5-1 few CASRLQGGANYGYTF TGCGCCAGCAGATTGCAAGGGGGGGCGAACTATGGCTACACCTTC
TRBJ2-2 - TRBV2 - CASRVDSEVAGELFF TGTGCCAGCAGGGTGGACAGCGAGGTGGCCGGGGAGCTGTTTTTT
TRBJ2-3 - TRBV11-3 few CASSPPLLVAISTDTQYF TGTGCCAGCAGCCCCCCTTTACTCGTCGCTATATCGACAGATACGCAGTATTTT
TRBJ2-7 - TRBV6-6 - CASSQTGDHSYEQYF TGTGCCAGCAGCCAAACCGGGGATCATTCCTACGAGCAGTACTTC
TRBJ1-2 - TRBV29-1 - CSVSAADGYTF TGCAGCGTTTCTGCGGCCGATGGCTACACCTTC
TRBJ1-1 - TRBV5-1 - CASSLVGTPLITEAFF TGCGCCAGCAGCTTGGTAGGGACACCTTTGATTACTGAAGCTTTCTTT
TRBJ1-4 - TRBV27 - CASSFDRAATNEKLFF TGTGCCAGCAGTTTCGACAGAGCAGCAACTAATGAAAAACTGTTTTTT
TRBJ2-3 - TRBV18 once CASSPGTPSDTQYF TGTGCCAGCTCACCTGGGACTCCGTCAGATACGCAGTATTTT